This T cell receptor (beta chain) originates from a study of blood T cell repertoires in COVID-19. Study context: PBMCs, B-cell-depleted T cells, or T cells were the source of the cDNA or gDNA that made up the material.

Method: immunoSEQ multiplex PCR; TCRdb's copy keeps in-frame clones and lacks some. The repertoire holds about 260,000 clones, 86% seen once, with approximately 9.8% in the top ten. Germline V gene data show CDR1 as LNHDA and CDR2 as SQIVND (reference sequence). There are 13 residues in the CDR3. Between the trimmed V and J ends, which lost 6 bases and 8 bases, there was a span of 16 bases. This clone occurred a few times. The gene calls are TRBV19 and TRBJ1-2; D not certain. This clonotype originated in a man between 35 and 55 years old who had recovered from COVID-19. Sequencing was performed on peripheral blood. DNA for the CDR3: TGTGCCAGTAGCACGAGGTACCGGAGCGGCTACACCTTC. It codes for CASSTRYRSGYTF.